Given below is one T cell receptor beta chain in context. Antigen: not known. The sample originates from a study of cytomegalovirus exposure and HLA in healthy donors. The study, taken as a whole, reports: Earlier findings revealed that most TCR beta V segments proved productive either about 90% or about 30% of the time.

Amplification used 60 Vbeta primers and 13 Jbeta primers. Data came from immunoSEQ multiplex PCR; TCRdb stores just in-frame clones and leaves some out. Of about 110,000 clones listed, about three quarters are singletons. The length of the CDR3 is 13 residues. The junction had 9 bases not matched to a gene; V was cut back by 10 bases and J by 3 bases. Germline CDR1 and CDR2: SNHLY and FYNNEI. The gene calls are TRBV2 and TRBJ2-7, with 7 bases that match TRBD2. Sequenced input: PBMCs. The TCR was taken from a man aged 25 to 40 in good health and CMV-seronegative. The CDR3 region is CAIETGLRYEQYF. In nucleotides, the CDR3 is TGTGCCATCGAAACGGGACTACGCTACGAGCAGTACTTC.